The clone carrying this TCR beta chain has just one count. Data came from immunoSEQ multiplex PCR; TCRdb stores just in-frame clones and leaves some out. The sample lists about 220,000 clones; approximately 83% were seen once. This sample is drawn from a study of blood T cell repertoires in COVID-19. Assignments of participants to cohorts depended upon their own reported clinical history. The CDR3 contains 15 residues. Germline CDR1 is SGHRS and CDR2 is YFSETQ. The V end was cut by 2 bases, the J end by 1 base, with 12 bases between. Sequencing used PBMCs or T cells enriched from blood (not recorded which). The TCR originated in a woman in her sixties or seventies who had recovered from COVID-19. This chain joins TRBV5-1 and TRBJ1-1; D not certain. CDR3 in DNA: TGCGCCAGCAGCTTTTCACAGACTAGGAACACTGAAGCTTTCTTT. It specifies CASSFSQTRNTEAFF.